A single sample gave rise to the 19 T cell receptor beta chains below, sequenced in a study of T cell responses to AZD1222 COVID-19 vaccine. The protocol was immunoSEQ multiplex PCR, while the TCRdb copy is restricted to in-frame clones and leaves out a portion. Counted here are some 200,000 clones, roughly 91% occurring once; the ten biggest clones make up roughly 0.99%. The sequenced sample was peripheral blood, obtained on day 0 of AZD1222 vaccination. The receptors here all came from an adult in good health.

The CDR3 nucleotides read TGTGCCAGCAGCCCTCCGGGAGGGTTCCATAATTCACCCCTCCACTTT. Translated: CASSPPGGFHNSPLHF. This chain links TRBV28 with TRBJ1-6, with D unresolved. The CDR3 has 16 amino acids. Germline lookup yields CDR1 MDHEN and CDR2 SYDVKM. V lost 6 bases and J 5 bases, leaving 17 bases between the germline ends.

The gene calls are TRBV7-9 and TRBJ2-5; TRBD2 aligns across 14 bases. Germline V gene lookup returns CDR1 SEHNR and CDR2 FQNEAQ (reference sequence). The CDR3 consists of 19 residues. V was pared by 5 bases and J by 5 bases, with 16 bases of the junction left unmatched. The CDR3 loop is CASSPKFRTSGRSLETQYF. CDR3 coding DNA: TGTGCCAGCAGCCCAAAATTCCGGACTAGCGGGAGGTCATTGGAGACCCAGTACTTC.

The chain links TRBV7-2 to TRBJ1-2, with 7 bases aligning to TRBD1. V lost 5 bases and J lost 4; bases outside the gene matches: 7. The CDR3 runs to 14 residues. Per the germline V gene, CDR1 is SGHTA and CDR2 is FQGNSA. The CDR3 DNA follows: TGTGCCAGCAGCCAAGGGACAGCATCCTATGGCTACACCTTC. Protein product: CASSQGTASYGYTF.

The chain couples TRBV28 to TRBJ1-6; D perhaps matches TRBD1 (6 bases). Germline V gives CDR1 MDHEN, CDR2 SYDVKM. V was trimmed by 6 bases and J by 5 bases, leaving 14 bases between them. The CDR3 spans 15 residues. CDR3 residues: CASRPGTPDNSPLHF. The CDR3, as DNA: TGTGCCAGCAGACCCGGGACACCAGATAATTCACCCCTCCACTTT.

With regard to this clone: At the DNA level, this CDR3 is encoded by other sequences in the same sample as well. The rearrangement links TRBV7-9 to TRBJ1-5, with D unresolved. The CDR3 loop spans 12 amino acids. V gave up 1 base and J gave up 7 bases, with 5 bases separating them. Germline loops: CDR1 SEHNR, CDR2 FQNEAQ (reference sequence). CDR3 nucleotide sequence: TGTGCCAGCAGCTTAGACGTCCAGCCCCAGCATTTT. Protein: CASSLDVQPQHF.

DNA of the CDR3: TGTGCCAGCAGTCCGGGCACGAGGGGCGTTTACAATGAGCAGTTCTTC. Translation: CASSPGTRGVYNEQFF. This chain links TRBV6-2 or TRBV6-3 with TRBJ2-1; perhaps D is TRBD1 or TRBD2 (5 bases each). The length of the CDR3 is 16 residues. In germline, CDR1 is MNHEY, CDR2 SVGEGT. Trimming cost V 5 bases and J 4 bases, with 18 bases left between them.

The CDR3 protein is CARGPGGGNQPQHF. As DNA, the CDR3 is TGTGCCAGAGGACCCGGGGGGGGGAATCAGCCCCAGCATTTT. This rearrangement joins TRBV21-1 to TRBJ1-5. TRBV21-1 is a pseudogene locus. The CDR3 length is 14 residues.

The chain combines TRBV3-1 (or the pseudogene TRBV3-2) with TRBJ2-5; perhaps TRBD2 as D (6 bases). Trimming removed 1 base from V and 5 bases from J, with 8 bases in between. The CDR3 extends over 13 amino acids. Germline loops: CDR1 LGHDT, CDR2 YNNKEL (reference sequence). CDR3 coding DNA: TGTGCCAGCAGCCAAGCGGGGGAGGAGACCCAGTACTTC. This encodes CASSQAGEETQYF.

The rearrangement uses TRBV5-6 and TRBJ1-4, with a weak D call TRBD1 (6 bases). Trimming removed 4 bases at V and 10 bases at J, with 17 bases between. CDR1 SGHDT and CDR2 YYEEEE come from the germline V gene. This CDR3 is built from 14 residues. CDR3 DNA: TGTGCCAGCAGCCCGAGGGGGAGGGCTGGAAAACTGTTTTTT. Translating gives CASSPRGRAGKLFF.

The CDR3 bases are TGCGCCAGCAGCACACAACCGGGACTAGGAATAGGGGATACGCAGTATTTT. Residues: CASSTQPGLGIGDTQYF. The rearrangement links TRBV5-1 to TRBJ2-3, with 8 bases that match TRBD2. The CDR3 sequence is 17 residues long. Germline lookup yields CDR1 SGHRS and CDR2 YFSETQ. The trim removed 4 bases at V and 6 bases at J, leaving 16 bases unmatched.

The chain joins TRBV6-1 to TRBJ1-5, with D perhaps matching TRBD1 (5 bases). Per germline, CDR1 MNHNS and CDR2 SASEGT. V was cut by 2 bases and J by 3 bases, with 17 bases left in between. The CDR3 runs to 17 residues. The CDR3 nucleotides are TGTGCCAGCAGTGAACAAGGGTGGGGGGAGAACAATCAGCCCCAGCATTTT. It is translated as CASSEQGWGENNQPQHF.

The rearrangement joins TRBV19 to TRBJ2-3, with 11 bases aligning to TRBD2. Trimming at V came to 3 bases and at J to 1 base, leaving 6 bases not matched to a gene. CDR3 length equals 17 residues. CDR1 is LNHDA, CDR2 SQIVND, per germline (reference sequence). DNA of the CDR3: TGTGCCAGTAGTATGATACTAGCGGGGGATCGCACAGATACGCAGTATTTT. Translated, it gives CASSMILAGDRTDTQYF.

This chain connects TRBV2 to TRBJ2-3; D is uncertain. Trimming shortened V by 1 base and J by 1 base, and 12 bases separated the two germline ends. CDR1 and CDR2 from the germline V gene are SNHLY and FYNNEI. The length of the CDR3 is 16 residues. CDR3 sequence: CASSEGLSLGTDTQYF. The CDR3 DNA sequence: TGTGCCAGCAGTGAAGGCTTATCCTTAGGCACAGATACGCAGTATTTT.

This clone was seen more than once but under ten times. Within the sample, other DNA sequences also encode this same CDR3. The V call is TRBV12-3 or TRBV12-4, the J call TRBJ1-1; D is unresolved. The CDR3 contains 11 residues. The germline V and J ends were trimmed by 3 bases and 7 bases, with 6 bases remaining between them. The CDR3 loop is CASSFGDEAFF. For the CDR3, the DNA is TGTGCCAGCAGTTTCGGAGATGAAGCTTTCTTT.

The chain joins TRBV5-4 to TRBJ2-6, with no clear D. Trimming cost V 4 bases and J 0 bases, with 14 bases left between them. The CDR3 spans 17 residues. Germline lookup yields CDR1 SGHNT and CDR2 YYREEE (reference sequence). CDR3 sequence: CASSPSNPTSGANVLTF. Here the CDR3 DNA reads TGTGCCAGCAGCCCCTCGAACCCAACCTCTGGGGCCAACGTCCTGACTTTC.

This clone was found once. The rearrangement uses TRBV27 and TRBJ1-1; 8 bases fit TRBD1. Trimming removed 6 bases from V and 2 bases from J; junction bases left unmatched: 8. Per the germline V gene, CDR1 is MNHEY and CDR2 is SMNVEV (reference sequence). CDR3 length equals 15 residues. The CDR3, as DNA: TGTGCCAGCAGGTTTCGGACAGGGCTTAACACTGAAGCTTTCTTT. Amino acid sequence: CASRFRTGLNTEAFF.

The J gene is TRBJ1-5, the V gene TRBV28; D gene ambiguous. The CDR3 contains 14 residues. Trimming cost V 2 bases and J 6 bases, with 11 bases left between them. The germline V gene encodes CDR1 MDHEN and CDR2 SYDVKM. The CDR3 nucleotides are TGTGCCAGCAGTTTAAGGGTCCGGGGTCAGCCCCAGCATTTT. Protein product: CASSLRVRGQPQHF.

The chain recombines TRBV13 with TRBJ1-1; D is undetermined. Trimming left V 4 bases short and J 0 bases short, with 6 bases between. CDR1 is PRHDT, CDR2 FYEKMQ, per germline (reference sequence). The CDR3 runs 13 residues. The CDR3 loop reads CASSSGLNTEAFF. CDR3 bases: TGTGCCAGCAGCTCGGGTCTGAACACTGAAGCTTTCTTT.

The gene calls are TRBV7-6 and TRBJ2-6, with TRBD1 matching 9 bases. V gave up 5 bases and J gave up 0 bases; unmatched junction bases: 14. The CDR3 sequence is 20 residues long. Germline V gene data show CDR1 as SGHVS and CDR2 as FNYEAQ. CDR3 nucleotide sequence: TGTGCCAGCAGCCTCGGACAGGGGAAGGACCATGGCTCTGGGGCCAACGTCCTGACTTTC. It is translated as CASSLGQGKDHGSGANVLTF.